The 16 T cell receptor beta chains below were found in one sample sequenced in a study of CD8 T cells in ankylosing spondylitis (dated by TCRdb to 2016 to 2017). What the work shows at the level of the full study, not this receptor alone: A TCR beta motif made up of about eight highly homologous amino acid variants appeared to be characteristic of blood from ankylosing spondylitis patients.

The method behind the library was 5' RACE. Sequencer: Illumina HiSeq 2500. The public reads were reprocessed in TCRdb via fastp at Q25 and MiXCR, keeping in-frame beta chains. Every distinct CDR3 protein forms one entry, paired with its most common genes and DNA. This sample has more than 100,000 distinct CDR3 sequences in its table, and 17% of those were observed once. Approximately 30% of the sample is in the top ten clones. The antigens for these receptors are not known. The sequenced sample consisted of blood, either unsorted or a sorted T cell fraction (not recorded which). The receptors derive from a male donor with ankylosing spondylitis.

Details on this clonotype: A much larger clone sits a single nucleotide away, making a read error possible. This rearrangement joins TRBV9 to TRBJ2-1, with TRBD2 matching 13 bases. Germline trimming cut 0 bases from V and 6 bases from J; bases unmatched to any gene: 0. The CDR3 has 15 amino acids. Germline V CDR1 and CDR2: SGDLS, YYNGEE. The CDR3 sequence is CASSVGTSGSNEQFF. CDR3 sequence (DNA): TGTGCCAGCAGCGTAGGGACTAGCGGGAGCAATGAGCAGTTCTTC. Full variable domain (missing parts from reference TRBV9 and TRBJ2-1): DSGVTQTPKHLITATGQRVTLRCSPRSGDLSVYWYQQSLDQGLQFLIQYYNGEERAKGNILERFSAQQFPDLHSELNLSSLELGDSALYFCASSVGTSGSNEQFFGPGTRLTVL.

This clonotype came up a few times. This chain connects TRBV7-8 to TRBJ2-7; TRBD2 matches 9 bases. Germline values: CDR1 SGHVS, CDR2 FQNEAQ. Losses at the gene ends were 4 bases for V and 2 bases for J; bases not matched to a gene: 12. The CDR3 consists of 17 residues. The CDR3 DNA reads TGTGCCAGCAGCTCGCGGGTAGCGGGAGTCGTCACCTACGAGCAGTACTTC. It yields the protein CASSSRVAGVVTYEQYF.

V usage is TRBV7-9 and J usage is TRBJ1-1; 7 positions agree with TRBD1. The CDR3 loop spans 16 amino acids. The germline V gene has CDR1 SEHNR and CDR2 FQNEAQ (reference sequence). J lost 1 base, V lost 5 bases, and 10 bases had no gene match. The CDR3 bases are TGTGCCAGCAGCCCACCCCCGACAGGGCCGAACACTGAAGCTTTCTTT. Translated, it gives CASSPPPTGPNTEAFF. Full variable domain (rest looked up from reference TRBV7-9 and TRBJ1-1): DTGVSQNPRHKITKRGQNVTFRCDPISEHNRLYWYRQTLGQGPEFLTYFQNEAQLEKSRLLSDRFSAERPKGSFSTLEIQRTEQGDSAMYLCASSPPPTGPNTEAFFGQGTRLTVV.

The V call is TRBV9, the J call TRBJ2-7; possible D gene TRBD2, 5 bases. Looked up from germline, CDR1 is SGDLS and CDR2 is YYNGEE. The CDR3 totals 14 residues. Deletions cut 0 bases from V and 2 bases from J, with 9 bases between. The CDR3: CASSVGLTTYEQYF. CDR3 sequence (DNA): TGTGCCAGCAGCGTAGGACTGACTACCTACGAGCAGTACTTC.

The J gene is TRBJ2-7, the V gene TRBV20-1; 11 positions match TRBD1. The J segment lost 2 bases and the V segment lost 6 bases, leaving 3 bases of the junction unmatched. CDR1 is DFQATT and CDR2 is SNEGSKA in the germline V gene (reference sequence). The CDR3 length is 13 residues. The CDR3 loop is CSARDRGAYEQYF. CDR3 DNA: TGCAGTGCCAGGGACAGGGGGGCCTACGAGCAGTACTTC.

This clonotype has just a few counts. The CDR3, as DNA: TGTGCCAGCAGTTTATCGATTTTTTCCGAGCAGTACTTC. It translates to CASSLSIFSEQYF. The V and J genes are TRBV27 and TRBJ2-7; D ambiguous. Germline CDR1 MNHEY, CDR2 SMNVEV (reference sequence). V lost 0 bases and J 6 bases, leaving 9 bases between the germline ends. The CDR3 is 13 amino acids.

The table lists this clonotype with a few counts. J is TRBJ1-3 and V is TRBV10-3; D call uncertain. Germline V gene sequence: CDR1 ENHRY, CDR2 SYGVKD. The CDR3 contains 14 residues. The V end lost 2 bases, the J end lost 0 bases, and 5 bases lay between the germline ends. CDR3 region: CAISENSSGNTIYF. In DNA form, the CDR3 reads TGTGCCATCAGTGAGAACAGCTCTGGAAACACCATATATTTT.

This clonotype turned up a few times. This chain links TRBV5-1 with TRBJ2-7; 9 nucleotides line up with TRBD1. This CDR3 contains 15 residues. V lost 4 bases to trimming and J lost 4 bases; unmatched junction nucleotides: 9. The germline CDR1 and CDR2 sequences are SGHRS and YFSETQ. The CDR3 loop is CASSAGDREWYEQYF. CDR3 sequence (DNA): TGCGCCAGCAGCGCGGGGGACAGGGAGTGGTACGAGCAGTACTTC.

J is TRBJ2-3 and V is TRBV7-3; D is ambiguous. CDR3 length: 16 amino acids. Trimming left V 6 bases short and J 6 bases short, with 22 bases between. CDR1 is SGHTA and CDR2 is FQGTGA in the germline V gene. The CDR3 sequence is CASRSPNLAELDTQYF. The CDR3, as DNA: TGTGCCAGCAGGAGCCCGAACCTCGCGGAATTGGATACGCAGTATTTT. Full variable domain (remainder filled in from reference TRBV7-3 and TRBJ2-3): GAGVSQTPSNKVTEKGKYVELRCDPISGHTALYWYRQSLGQGPEFLIYFQGTGAADDSGLPNDRFFAVRPEGSVSTLKIQRTERGDSAVYLCASRSPNLAELDTQYFGPGTRLTVL.

This clonotype has a count of ten or more. The DNA of the CDR3 is TGTGCCAGCAGCCCCTTTGGGGGAGGGGATTACAATGAGCAGTTCTTC. Translated: CASSPFGGGDYNEQFF. The chain employs TRBV7-8 and TRBJ2-1, with 7 bases that match TRBD2. V trimming: 5 bases; J trimming: 4 bases; junction bases outside the gene matches: 11. Germline V lookup: CDR1 SGHVS, CDR2 FQNEAQ. This CDR3 contains 16 residues.

The genes are TRBV28 and TRBJ2-1, with D unclear. Germline CDR1 MDHEN, CDR2 SYDVKM. V was shortened by 6 bases and J by 5 bases, with 26 bases between the two germline ends. The CDR3 extends over 18 amino acids. The CDR3 spells CASRPTRPALQFDNEQFF. DNA for the CDR3: TGTGCCAGCAGACCCACCCGGCCAGCGCTGCAGTTTGACAATGAGCAGTTCTTC.

The rearrangement uses TRBV2 and TRBJ1-5; D is ambiguous. This CDR3 comprises 14 residues. V dropped 2 bases and J dropped 4 bases, with 9 bases sitting between them. CDR1 and CDR2 (germline): SNHLY, FYNNEI. The CDR3 bases are TGTGCCAGCAGTGAACTCTCTCCGAATCAGCCCCAGCATTTT. Translating gives CASSELSPNQPQHF.

This clonotype was counted only a few times. The chain employs TRBV7-8 and TRBJ2-5; TRBD2 agrees at 8 bases. CDR1 SGHVS and CDR2 FQNEAQ come from the germline V gene. This CDR3 spans 17 amino acids. Germline trimming cut 1 base from V and 4 bases from J; bases unmatched to any gene: 11. The CDR3 sequence: CASSLVLGLATGETQYF. CDR3 nucleotides: TGTGCCAGCAGCTTAGTCCTCGGACTAGCAACGGGAGAGACCCAGTACTTC. Together with reference TRBV7-8 and TRBJ2-5, the CDR3 gives the full variable domain: GAGVSQSPRYKVAKRGQDVALRCDPISGHVSLFWYQQALGQGPEFLTYFQNEAQLDKSGLPSDRFFAERPEGSVSTLKIQRTQQEDSAVYLCASSLVLGLATGETQYFGPGTRLLVL.

This clonotype was counted a few times. The chain employs TRBV28 and TRBJ2-2, with D unresolved. The CDR3 sequence is 12 residues long. Per germline, CDR1 MDHEN and CDR2 SYDVKM. The V end lost 3 bases, the J end lost 10 bases, and 9 bases lay between the germline ends. This CDR3 reads CASSFSFEELFF. CDR3 sequence (DNA): TGTGCCAGCAGTTTCAGTTTCGAGGAGCTGTTTTTT.

This clonotype has a handful of counts. The V and J genes are TRBV28 and TRBJ2-1; 15 bases are shared with TRBD2. Losses at the gene ends were 4 bases for V and 7 bases for J; bases not matched to a gene: 5. This CDR3 has 16 amino acids. Germline loops: CDR1 MDHEN, CDR2 SYDVKM. The CDR3 loop reads CASSSGLAGGLNEQFF. The CDR3 DNA is TGTGCCAGCAGTTCCGGACTAGCGGGAGGGCTAAATGAGCAGTTCTTC.

J is TRBJ2-7 and V is TRBV2; the D gene could be TRBD1 or TRBD2 (5 bases each). The CDR3 runs to 15 residues. Trimming left V 4 bases short and J 1 base short, with 14 bases between. Germline V gene data show CDR1 as SNHLY and CDR2 as FYNNEI. CDR3 sequence (DNA): TGTGCCAGCAGTGGGTTCGGGACGGATTCCTACGAGCAGTACTTC. Amino acids: CASSGFGTDSYEQYF.